Listed below are T cell receptor beta chains from one sample, sequenced in a study of shared clonotypes between healthy human individuals. The data were produced by immunoSEQ multiplex PCR, yet TCRdb's version contains in-frame clones alone and is incomplete. This table has some 1,100,000 clones, around 82% appearing once. The sequencing input was memory CD4+ T cells from PBMCs. The receptors shown here come from a man between 18 and 35 years old in good health. Some clones in this sample may be carry-over from other donors' samples. Each CDR3 is given with its conserved first and last residue. Each record gives: V gene, CDR3 protein.

>TRBV30
CAWSGRAGAPYEQYF
>TRBV5-4
CASSWGLAGSTDTQYF
>TRBV7-9
CASSFGISGANVLTF
>TRBV9
CASSVVPAGGGEDTQYF
>TRBV6-1
CASSGNRVTQYF
>TRBV28
CASSLRQGKYEQYF
>TRBV6-5
CASSRQGTDTQYF
>TRBV29-1
CSGSWRVPTEAFF
>TRBV7-9
CASSQVPTGGREKLFF
>TRBV9
CASSARQEPRGNEQFF
>TRBV14
CASSQQLQLNTEAFF
>TRBV5-4
CASSLALGVGELFF
>TRBV21-1
CASSKGTYEQYF
>TRBV18
CASSPLQGARNTEAFF
>TRBV15
CATSRDGRSGELFF
>TRBV29-1
CSVEVLAGTSGYEQYF
>TRBV2
CASSVPLQGQETQYF
>TRBV6-1
CASSEVGAGVQPQHF
>TRBV28
CASSPDTVREAFF
>TRBV6-5
CASSYVPGFGYEKLFF
>TRBV13
CASSSERDREYGYTF
>TRBV6-5
CASSYLSVGRGEAFF
>TRBV10-3
CAISVTDNEQFF
>TRBV27
CASSLYRGGAYEQYF
>TRBV11-2
CASTKEGEGVFLRYTF
>TRBV25-1
CASSPSSSGRRTGELFF
>TRBV10-3
CAISDLRGSGANVLTF
>TRBV7-3
CASSLTFQGEGRIF
>TRBV27
CASSNRPQTNTGELFF
>TRBV5-1
CASSPDNSGEQFF
>TRBV6-5
CASRDSLYYGYTF
>TRBV6-5
CASSLNRGAYQPQHF
>TRBV19
CASSVTGGSTEAFF
>TRBV7-9
CASSLLAGELPTEAFF
>TRBV5-1
CASSRGDSSSYTEAFF
>TRBV7-9
CASSRTGTLFF
>TRBV2
CASSTGNNGYTF
>TRBV6-1
CASSVARRETQYF
>TRBV18
CASSPLEDRDTEAFF
>TRBV28
CASSFTDRHYEQYF
>TRBV29-1
CSVVLASSYEQYF
>TRBV29-1
CSVGEGRLFF
>TRBV27
CASSLSNWAGGYTF
>TRBV28
CASSTNRGNTEAFF
>TRBV5-1
CASSLMTDQPQHF
>TRBV19
CASRTGGNYGYTF
>TRBV7-6
CASSSGTSGVGETQYF
>TRBV28
CASSLAGATNEQFF
>TRBV7-2
CASSPTGLVGNEQFF
>TRBV27
CASSRDRGRSYEQYF
>TRBV11-2
CASSFGQPGSYEQYF
>TRBV11-2
CASSFGGNQPQHF
>TRBV28
CATTPPSGRAGDTQYF
>TRBV9
CASSPLGQGSKNIQYF
>TRBV5-1
CASSLAGDRGSGYTF
>TRBV28
CASTLHSLAGVEQYF
>TRBV27
CASSTIVRTEAFF
>TRBV5-1
CASSPDTDTQYF
>TRBV7-6
CASSLINLGTSNYEQFF
>TRBV5-1
CASSLRTGGSYNEQFF